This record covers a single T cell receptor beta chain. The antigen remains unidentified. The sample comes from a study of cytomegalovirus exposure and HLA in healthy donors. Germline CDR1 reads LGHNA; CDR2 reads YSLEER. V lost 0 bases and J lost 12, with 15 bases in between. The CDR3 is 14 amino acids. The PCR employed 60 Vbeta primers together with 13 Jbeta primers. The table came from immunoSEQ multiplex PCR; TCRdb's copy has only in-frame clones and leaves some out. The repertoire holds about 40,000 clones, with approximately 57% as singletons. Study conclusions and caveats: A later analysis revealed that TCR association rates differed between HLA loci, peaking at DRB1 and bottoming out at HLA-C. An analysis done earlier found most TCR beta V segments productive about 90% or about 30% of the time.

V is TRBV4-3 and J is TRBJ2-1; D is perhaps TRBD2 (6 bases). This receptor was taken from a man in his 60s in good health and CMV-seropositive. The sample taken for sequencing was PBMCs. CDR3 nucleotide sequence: TGCGCCAGCAGCCAAGAACCCGGGGGTGGAACGCAGTTCTTC. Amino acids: CASSQEPGGGTQFF.